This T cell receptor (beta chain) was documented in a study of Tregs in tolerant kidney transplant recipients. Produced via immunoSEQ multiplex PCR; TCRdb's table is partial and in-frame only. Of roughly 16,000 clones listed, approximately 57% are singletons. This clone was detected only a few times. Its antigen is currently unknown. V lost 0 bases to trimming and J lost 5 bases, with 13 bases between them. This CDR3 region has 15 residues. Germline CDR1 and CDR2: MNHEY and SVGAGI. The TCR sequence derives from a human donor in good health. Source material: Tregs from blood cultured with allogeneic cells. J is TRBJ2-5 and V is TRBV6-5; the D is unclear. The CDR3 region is CASSYSPGFGETQYF. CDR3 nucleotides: TGTGCCAGCAGTTACTCCCCGGGTTTCGGGGAGACCCAGTACTTC.